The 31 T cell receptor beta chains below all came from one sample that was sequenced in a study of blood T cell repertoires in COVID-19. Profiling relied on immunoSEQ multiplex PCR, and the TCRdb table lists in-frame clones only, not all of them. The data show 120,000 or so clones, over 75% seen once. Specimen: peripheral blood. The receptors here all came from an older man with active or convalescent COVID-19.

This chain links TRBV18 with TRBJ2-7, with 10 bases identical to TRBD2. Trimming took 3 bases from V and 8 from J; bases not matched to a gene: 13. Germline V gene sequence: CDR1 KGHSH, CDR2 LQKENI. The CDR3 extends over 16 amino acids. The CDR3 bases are TGTGCCAGCTCACCTCCAACTGGTAGCGGGGGGTACAAGCAGTACTTC. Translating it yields CASSPPTGSGGYKQYF.

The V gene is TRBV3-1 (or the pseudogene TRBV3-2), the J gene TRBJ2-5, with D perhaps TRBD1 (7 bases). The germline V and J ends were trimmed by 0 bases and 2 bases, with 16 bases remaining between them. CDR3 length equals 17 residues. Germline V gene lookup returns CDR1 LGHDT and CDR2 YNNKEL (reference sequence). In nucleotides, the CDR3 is TGTGCCAGCAGCCAAGACCCCCAGGGGGGATTGCAAGAGACCCAGTACTTC. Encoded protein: CASSQDPQGGLQETQYF.

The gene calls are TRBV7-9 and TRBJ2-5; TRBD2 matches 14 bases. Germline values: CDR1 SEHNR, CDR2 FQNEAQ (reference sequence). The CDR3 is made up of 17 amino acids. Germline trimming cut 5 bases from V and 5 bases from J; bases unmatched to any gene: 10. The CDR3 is CASSVISGLAGVETQYF. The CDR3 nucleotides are TGTGCCAGCAGCGTGATCTCGGGACTAGCGGGAGTGGAGACCCAGTACTTC.

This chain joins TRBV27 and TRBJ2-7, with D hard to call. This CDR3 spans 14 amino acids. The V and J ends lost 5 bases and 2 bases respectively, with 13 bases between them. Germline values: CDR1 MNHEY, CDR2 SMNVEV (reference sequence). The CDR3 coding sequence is TGTGCCAGCAGTAGACACTTCACGGCCTACGAGCAGTACTTC. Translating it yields CASSRHFTAYEQYF.

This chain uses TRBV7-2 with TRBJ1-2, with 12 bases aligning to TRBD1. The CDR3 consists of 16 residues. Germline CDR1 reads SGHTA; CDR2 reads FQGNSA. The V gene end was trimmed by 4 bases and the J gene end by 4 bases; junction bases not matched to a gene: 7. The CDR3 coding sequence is TGTGCCAGCAGCTCGTCCGGGACAGGGGGCATCTATGGCTACACCTTC. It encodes CASSSSGTGGIYGYTF.

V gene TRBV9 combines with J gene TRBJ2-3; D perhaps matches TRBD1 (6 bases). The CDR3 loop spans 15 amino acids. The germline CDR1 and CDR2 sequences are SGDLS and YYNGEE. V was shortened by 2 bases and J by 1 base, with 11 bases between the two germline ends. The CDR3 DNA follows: TGTGCCAGCAGCGTCACGGCAGGGGGCACAGATACGCAGTATTTT. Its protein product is CASSVTAGGTDTQYF.

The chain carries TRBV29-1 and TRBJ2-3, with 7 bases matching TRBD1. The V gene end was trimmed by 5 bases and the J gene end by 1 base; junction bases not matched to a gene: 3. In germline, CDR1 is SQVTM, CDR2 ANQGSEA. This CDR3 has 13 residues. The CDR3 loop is CSVRQGGTDTQYF. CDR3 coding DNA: TGCAGCGTTAGACAGGGAGGCACAGATACGCAGTATTTT.

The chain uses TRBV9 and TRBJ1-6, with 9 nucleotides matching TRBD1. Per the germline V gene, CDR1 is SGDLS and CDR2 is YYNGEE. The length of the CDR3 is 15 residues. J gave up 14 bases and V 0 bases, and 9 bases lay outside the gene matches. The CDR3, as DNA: TGTGCCAGCAGCGTAGCGGGACAGGGAGCTCGAACCCTCCACTTT. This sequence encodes CASSVAGQGARTLHF.

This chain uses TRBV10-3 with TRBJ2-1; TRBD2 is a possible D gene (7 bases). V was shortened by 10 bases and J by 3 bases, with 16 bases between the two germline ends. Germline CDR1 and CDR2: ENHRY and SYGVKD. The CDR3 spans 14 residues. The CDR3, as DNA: TGTGCCACCCTAGGGGGGGTCTACTACAATGAGCAGTTCTTC. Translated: CATLGGVYYNEQFF.

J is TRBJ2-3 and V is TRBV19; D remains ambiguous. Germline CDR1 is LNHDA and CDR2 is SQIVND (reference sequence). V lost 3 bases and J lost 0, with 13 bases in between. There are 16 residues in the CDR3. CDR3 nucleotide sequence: TGTGCCAGTAGTATCGGTTACGGCAGGAGCACAGATACGCAGTATTTT. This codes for CASSIGYGRSTDTQYF.

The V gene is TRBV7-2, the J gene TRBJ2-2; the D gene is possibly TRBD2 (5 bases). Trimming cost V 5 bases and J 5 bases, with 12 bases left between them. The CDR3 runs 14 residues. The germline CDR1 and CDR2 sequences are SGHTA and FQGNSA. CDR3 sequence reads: CASSPEAGTGELFF. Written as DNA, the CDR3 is TGTGCCAGCAGCCCGGAGGCTGGGACCGGGGAGCTGTTTTTT.

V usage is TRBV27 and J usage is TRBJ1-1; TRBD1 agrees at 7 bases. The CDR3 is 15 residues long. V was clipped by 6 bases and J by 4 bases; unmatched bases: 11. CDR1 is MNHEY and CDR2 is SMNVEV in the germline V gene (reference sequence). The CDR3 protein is CASSSDATGLTEAFF. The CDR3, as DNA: TGTGCCAGCAGCTCAGACGCGACAGGGCTCACTGAAGCTTTCTTT.

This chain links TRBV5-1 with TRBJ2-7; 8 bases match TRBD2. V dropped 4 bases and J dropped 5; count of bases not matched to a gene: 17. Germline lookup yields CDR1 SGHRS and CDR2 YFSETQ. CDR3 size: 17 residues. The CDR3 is CASSPDSLAAGYDEQYF. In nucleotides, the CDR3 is TGCGCCAGCAGCCCAGACTCACTAGCGGCAGGGTACGACGAGCAGTACTTC.

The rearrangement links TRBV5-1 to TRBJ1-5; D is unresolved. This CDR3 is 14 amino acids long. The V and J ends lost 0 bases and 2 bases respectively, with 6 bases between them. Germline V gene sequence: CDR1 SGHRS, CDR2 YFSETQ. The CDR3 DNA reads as TGCGCCAGCAGCTTGGGTGGCCGCAATCAGCCCCAGCATTTT. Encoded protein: CASSLGGRNQPQHF.

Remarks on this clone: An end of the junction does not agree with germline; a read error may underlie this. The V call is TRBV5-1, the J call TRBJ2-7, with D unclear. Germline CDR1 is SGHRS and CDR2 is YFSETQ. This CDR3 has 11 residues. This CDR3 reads CASSPGYGQYF. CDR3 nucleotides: TGCGCCAGCAGCCCAGGATACGGGCAGTACTTC.

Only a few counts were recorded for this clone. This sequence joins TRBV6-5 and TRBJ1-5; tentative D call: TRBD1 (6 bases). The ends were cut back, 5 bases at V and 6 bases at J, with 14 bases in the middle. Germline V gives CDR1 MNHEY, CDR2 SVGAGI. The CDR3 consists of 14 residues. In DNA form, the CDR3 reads TGTGCCAGCAGTACTCAGAGGGGGGGTCAGCCCCAGCATTTT. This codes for CASSTQRGGQPQHF.

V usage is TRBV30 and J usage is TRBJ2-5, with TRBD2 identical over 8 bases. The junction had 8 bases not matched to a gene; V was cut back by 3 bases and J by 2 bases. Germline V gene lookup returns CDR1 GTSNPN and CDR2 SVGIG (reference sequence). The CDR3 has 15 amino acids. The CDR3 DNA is TGTGCCTGGAGGCGGGGCGGGGGGTGGCAAGAGACCCAGTACTTC. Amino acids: CAWRRGGGWQETQYF.

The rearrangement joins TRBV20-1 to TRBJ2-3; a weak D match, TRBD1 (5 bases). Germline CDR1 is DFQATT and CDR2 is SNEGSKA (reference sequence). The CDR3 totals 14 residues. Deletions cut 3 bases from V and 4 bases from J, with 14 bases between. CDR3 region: CSASLLGVPDTQYF. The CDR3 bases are TGCAGTGCTAGTCTCCTAGGGGTCCCAGATACGCAGTATTTT.

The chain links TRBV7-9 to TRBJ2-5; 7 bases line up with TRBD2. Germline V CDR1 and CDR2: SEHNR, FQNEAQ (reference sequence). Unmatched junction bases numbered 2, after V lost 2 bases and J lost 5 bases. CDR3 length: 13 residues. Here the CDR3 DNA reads TGTGCCAGCAGCTTATTGGGGGGGGAGACCCAGTACTTC. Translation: CASSLLGGETQYF.

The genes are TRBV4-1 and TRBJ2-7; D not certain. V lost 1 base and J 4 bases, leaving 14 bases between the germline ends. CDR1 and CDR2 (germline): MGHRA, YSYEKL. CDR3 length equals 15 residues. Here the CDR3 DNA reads TGCGCCAGCAGCCAAGTTGACACTTCCGAATACGAGCAGTACTTC. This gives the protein CASSQVDTSEYEQYF.

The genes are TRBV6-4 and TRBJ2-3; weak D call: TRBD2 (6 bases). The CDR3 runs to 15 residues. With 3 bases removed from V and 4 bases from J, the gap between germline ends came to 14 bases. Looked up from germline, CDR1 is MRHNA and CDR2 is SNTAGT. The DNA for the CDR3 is TGTGCCAGCAGTGAGATGGCGGGGAGGTCAGATACGCAGTATTTT. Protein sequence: CASSEMAGRSDTQYF.

In nucleotides, the CDR3 is TGTGCCAGCAGCTTAGGCGGCAGGGACTTTGAGGAGCAGTTCTTC. It yields the protein CASSLGGRDFEEQFF. The V and J genes are TRBV7-2 and TRBJ2-1, with a possible D match to TRBD2 (6 bases). Germline loops: CDR1 SGHTA, CDR2 FQGNSA. The V gene lost 1 base and the J gene lost 10 bases, with 17 bases spanning the gap. The CDR3 spans 15 residues.

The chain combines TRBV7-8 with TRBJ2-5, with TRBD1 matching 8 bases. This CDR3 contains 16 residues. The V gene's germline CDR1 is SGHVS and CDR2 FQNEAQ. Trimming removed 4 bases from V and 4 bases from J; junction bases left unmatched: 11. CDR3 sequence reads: CASSYRTGSAGETQYF. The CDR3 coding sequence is TGTGCCAGCAGCTACCGGACAGGGTCGGCAGGAGAGACCCAGTACTTC.

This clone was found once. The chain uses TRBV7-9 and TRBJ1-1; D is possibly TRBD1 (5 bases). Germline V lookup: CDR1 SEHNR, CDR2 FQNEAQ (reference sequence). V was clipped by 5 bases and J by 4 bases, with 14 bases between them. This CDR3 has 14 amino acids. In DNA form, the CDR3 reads TGTGCCAGCAGCCTCCCCAGGGTTTCCACTGAAGCTTTCTTT. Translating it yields CASSLPRVSTEAFF.

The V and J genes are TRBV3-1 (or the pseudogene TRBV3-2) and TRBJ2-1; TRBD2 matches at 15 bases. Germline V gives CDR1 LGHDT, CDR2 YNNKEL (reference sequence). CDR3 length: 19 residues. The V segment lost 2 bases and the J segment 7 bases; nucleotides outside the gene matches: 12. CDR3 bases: TGTGCCAGCAGCCAACCCGGGACTAGCGGGAGGACTAGGGGGAATGAGCAGTTCTTC. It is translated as CASSQPGTSGRTRGNEQFF.

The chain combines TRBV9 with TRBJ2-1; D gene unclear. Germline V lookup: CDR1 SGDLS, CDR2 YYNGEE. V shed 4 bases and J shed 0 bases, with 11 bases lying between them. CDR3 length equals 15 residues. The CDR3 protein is CASSLQPSSYNEQFF. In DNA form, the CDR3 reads TGTGCCAGCAGCCTCCAACCCAGCTCCTACAATGAGCAGTTCTTC.

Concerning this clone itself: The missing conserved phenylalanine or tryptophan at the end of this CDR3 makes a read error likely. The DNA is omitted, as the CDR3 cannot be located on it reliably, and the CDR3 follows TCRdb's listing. The CDR3 protein is CASSRTRPSGSS. This chain uses TRBV19 with TRBJ2-7; TRBD2 is taken as the D call from the table, unchecked against the DNA. Germline loops: CDR1 LNHDA, CDR2 SQIVND (reference sequence). The CDR3 comprises 12 residues, both ends counted.

Written as DNA, the CDR3 is TGTGCCAGTCAAGAGGCAGCTTCTAACTATGGCTACACCTTC. Translation gives CASQEAASNYGYTF. The rearrangement joins TRBV19 to TRBJ1-2; D not certain. CDR3 length equals 14 residues. CDR1 and CDR2 (germline): LNHDA, SQIVND (reference sequence). V was clipped by 8 bases and J by 0 bases, with 13 bases between them.

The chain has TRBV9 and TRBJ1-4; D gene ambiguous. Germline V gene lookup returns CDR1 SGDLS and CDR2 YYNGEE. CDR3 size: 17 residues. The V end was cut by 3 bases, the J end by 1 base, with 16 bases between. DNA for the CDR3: TGTGCCAGCAGCGCAGGAGGATCTTTGAGAACTAATGAAAAACTGTTTTTT. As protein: CASSAGGSLRTNEKLFF.

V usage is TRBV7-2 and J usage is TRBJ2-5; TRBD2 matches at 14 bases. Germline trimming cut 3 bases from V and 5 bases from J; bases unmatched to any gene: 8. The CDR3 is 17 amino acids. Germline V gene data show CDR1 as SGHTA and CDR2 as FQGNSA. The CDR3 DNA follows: TGTGCCAGCAGCTTCGGACTAGCGGGAGGCTCCGGGGAGACCCAGTACTTC. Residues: CASSFGLAGGSGETQYF.

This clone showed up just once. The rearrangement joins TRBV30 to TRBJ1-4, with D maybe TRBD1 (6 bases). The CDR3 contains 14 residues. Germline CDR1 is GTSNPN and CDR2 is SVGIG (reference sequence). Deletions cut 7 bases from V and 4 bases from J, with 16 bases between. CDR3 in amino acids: CAYEEAGVNEKLFF. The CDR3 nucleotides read TGTGCCTACGAGGAGGCAGGGGTTAATGAAAAACTGTTTTTT.